This paragraph covers one T cell receptor (beta chain) sequence. Its antigen is still unknown. The CDR3 sequence is 17 residues long. Trimming removed 5 bases from V and 4 bases from J, with 20 bases in between. From germline, CDR1 is LNHDA and CDR2 SQIVND (reference sequence). The protocol was immunoSEQ multiplex PCR, while the TCRdb copy is restricted to in-frame clones and leaves out a portion. The sample includes fewer than 200,000 clones, roughly nine tenths of them seen just once. The sample belongs to a study of cytomegalovirus exposure and HLA in healthy donors. Study-wide background: In a later analysis, the roughly 120 validation repertoires were reported to have used the same platform as the roughly 700 first-cohort repertoires.

Study-wide results and caveats: In vitro testing confirmed three CMV-associated chains as specific for CMV antigens. The classifier reportedly diagnosed cytomegalovirus status with high sensitivity and specificity.

This TCR was recovered from a man aged 18 to 35 in good health and CMV-seropositive. Sequences were obtained from PBMCs. J is TRBJ1-4 and V is TRBV19; tentatively, D is TRBD1 (5 bases). CDR3 bases: TGTGCCAGTAGTCCCCTAAGGGGATCTGAGGTTAATGAAAAACTGTTTTTT. Protein sequence: CASSPLRGSEVNEKLFF.